The 30 T cell receptor beta chains presented below share a single source sample, sequenced in a study of early T cells in non-severe SARS-CoV-2 infection. TCRdb recomputed calls from the 5' RACE reads with MiXCR, one row per CDR3 protein. The table lists roughly 67,000 distinct CDR3 sequences, about 12% of them singletons. The sample taken for sequencing was whole blood. Source of these receptors: an adult who was a healthcare worker with PCR-confirmed SARS-CoV-2 infection or an uninfected control (not recorded which).

About this clonotype itself: One end of the junction does not line up with germline, which may come from a read error. This chain links TRBV12-3 or TRBV12-4 with TRBJ2-5; 11 bases are shared with TRBD2. The CDR3 consists of 18 residues. The CDR3 sequence: CASSPGELSGGAEESQYF. The CDR3 DNA is TGTGCCAGCAGTCCTGGCGAGCTTAGCGGGGGGGCGGAAGAGTCCCAGTACTTC.

This clonotype was seen at least ten times. V gene TRBV20-1 combines with J gene TRBJ2-7; a possible D gene is TRBD1 (5 bases). Germline CDR1 and CDR2: DFQATT and SNEGSKA (reference sequence). This CDR3 is built from 13 residues. V lost 0 bases and J lost 0, with 6 bases in between. The DNA of the CDR3 is TGCAGTGCTAGAGACAGGGCCTCCTACGAGCAGTACTTC. Translated, it gives CSARDRASYEQYF.

The table lists this clonotype with a few counts. V usage is TRBV29-1 and J usage is TRBJ1-3; 8 bases agree with TRBD1. The CDR3 runs to 14 residues. CDR1 is SQVTM and CDR2 is ANQGSEA in the germline V gene. J lost 2 bases, V lost 6 bases, and 6 bases had no gene match. This chain's CDR3 is CSVSIQGAGNTIYF. CDR3 sequence (DNA): TGCAGCGTGTCGATACAGGGGGCTGGAAACACCATATATTTT.

The chain links TRBV4-1 to TRBJ2-5; the D gene is possibly TRBD1 (6 bases). The CDR3 contains 14 residues. Germline V gives CDR1 MGHRA, CDR2 YSYEKL. V lost 2 bases to trimming and J lost 1 base, with 8 bases between them. The DNA of the CDR3 is TGCGCCAGCAGCCAATTCAGGGGCCAAGAGACCCAGTACTTC. Translated, it gives CASSQFRGQETQYF.

Many counts were recorded for this clonotype. The V call is TRBV4-3, the J call TRBJ2-3; D might be TRBD1 (6 bases). Germline V lookup: CDR1 LGHNA, CDR2 YSLEER. CDR3 length: 15 residues. V dropped 3 bases and J dropped 3 bases, with 13 bases sitting between them. CDR3 coding DNA: TGCGCCAGCAGCCACAGAATGGACAGAACAGATACGCAGTATTTT. This encodes CASSHRMDRTDTQYF.

Only a few counts were recorded for this clonotype. The chain is built from TRBV20-1 and TRBJ2-7, with a tentative D call TRBD1 (6 bases). V was shortened by 4 bases and J by 6 bases, with 13 bases between the two germline ends. Germline CDR1 DFQATT, CDR2 SNEGSKA (reference sequence). This CDR3 is built from 12 residues. The CDR3 nucleotides are TGCAGTGCTAAGGAGTGGGGGCGCGAGCAGTACTTC. It codes for CSAKEWGREQYF.

This clonotype has a handful of counts. This chain connects TRBV11-3 to TRBJ2-1; 7 nucleotides agree with TRBD2. There are 14 residues in the CDR3. V lost 1 base, J lost 9 bases, and 6 bases stayed unmatched. CDR1 is SGHNT, CDR2 YENEEA, per germline. CDR3: CASSLAGGMSEQFF. The CDR3 DNA is TGTGCCAGCAGCTTAGCGGGGGGTATGAGTGAGCAGTTCTTC.

This clonotype has more than one count but fewer than ten. The genes are TRBV5-1 and TRBJ2-5, with 7 positions matching TRBD1. This CDR3 region has 14 residues. V shed 3 bases and J 2 bases; nucleotides not matched to a gene: 4. The V gene's germline CDR1 is SGHRS and CDR2 YFSETQ. Here the CDR3 DNA reads TGCGCCAGCAGCTCTTGGGACAGACAAGAGACCCAGTACTTC. Its translation is CASSSWDRQETQYF. Full variable domain (rest looked up from reference TRBV5-1 and TRBJ2-5): KAGVTQTPRYLIKTRGQQVTLSCSPISGHRSVSWYQQTPGQGLQFLFEYFSETQRNKGNFPGRFSGRQFSNSRSEMNVSTLELGDSALYLCASSSWDRQETQYFGPGTRLLVL.

This chain joins TRBV12-3 or TRBV12-4 and TRBJ2-3; a possible D gene is TRBD1 (6 bases). Trimming left V 3 bases short and J 4 bases short, with 8 bases between. This CDR3 is 13 amino acids long. In DNA form, the CDR3 reads TGTGCCAGCAGTTTGGACAGATCAGATACGCAGTATTTT. Its translation is CASSLDRSDTQYF.

This clonotype has at least ten counts. The chain employs TRBV2 and TRBJ2-3; 7 bases are a match to TRBD1. Losses at the gene ends were 5 bases for V and 6 bases for J; bases not matched to a gene: 5. The CDR3 sequence is 13 residues long. The germline gives CDR1 SNHLY, CDR2 FYNNEI. The CDR3 sequence: CASSRQGGDTQYF. CDR3 nucleotide sequence: TGTGCCAGCAGTAGACAGGGTGGCGATACGCAGTATTTT. Drawing the rest from reference TRBV2 and TRBJ2-3, the complete variable domain is EPEVTQTPSHQVTQMGQEVILRCVPISNHLYFYWYRQILGQKVEFLVSFYNNEISEKSEIFDDQFSVERPDGSNFTLKIRSTKLEDSAMYFCASSRQGGDTQYFGPGTRLTVL.

This clonotype was observed at least ten times. This chain uses TRBV12-3 or TRBV12-4 with TRBJ2-1; 7 bases are shared with TRBD1. The CDR3 contains 16 residues. Trimming at V came to 3 bases and at J to 6 bases, leaving 11 bases not matched to a gene. In nucleotides, the CDR3 is TGTGCCAGCAGTTTTCCCTTGACAGGGCGAGGCAATGAGCAGTTCTTC. Protein product: CASSFPLTGRGNEQFF.

This clonotype was counted at least ten times. This rearrangement joins TRBV20-1 to TRBJ2-2; D gene unclear. CDR3 length equals 13 residues. Trimming removed 3 bases from V and 4 bases from J, with 9 bases in between. Germline CDR1 DFQATT, CDR2 SNEGSKA (reference sequence). CDR3 protein: CSASNGVTGELFF. The CDR3 region has the DNA TGCAGTGCTAGCAACGGTGTCACCGGGGAGCTGTTTTTT.

The chain recombines TRBV19 with TRBJ1-2; D gene ambiguous. V shed 5 bases and J shed 5 bases, with 15 bases lying between them. This CDR3 comprises 14 residues. From germline, CDR1 is LNHDA and CDR2 SQIVND (reference sequence). CDR3 region: CASSSRTAIYGYTF. In nucleotides, the CDR3 is TGTGCCAGTAGTTCCAGGACCGCGATATATGGCTACACCTTC. Looking up the rest from reference TRBV19 and TRBJ1-2 gives the full variable domain: DGGITQSPKYLFRKEGQNVTLSCEQNLNHDAMYWYRQDPGQGLRLIYYSQIVNDFQKGDIAEGYSVSREKKESFPLTVTSAQKNPTAFYLCASSSRTAIYGYTFGSGTRLTVV.

This clonotype was seen many times. The rearrangement links TRBV14 to TRBJ2-1, with a possible D match to TRBD2 (7 bases). The CDR3 is 16 residues long. The germline V and J ends were trimmed by 0 bases and 4 bases, with 13 bases remaining between them. CDR1 and CDR2 from the germline V gene are SGHDN and FVKESK. CDR3 DNA: TGTGCCAGCAGCCAAGATCGGGGGGCTAGGTACAATGAGCAGTTCTTC. Protein: CASSQDRGARYNEQFF.

V and J are TRBV20-1 and TRBJ1-1; TRBD1 agrees at 9 bases. The V segment lost 4 bases and the J segment 10 bases; nucleotides outside the gene matches: 7. CDR3 length equals 12 residues. Germline lookup yields CDR1 DFQATT and CDR2 SNEGSKA (reference sequence). CDR3 sequence reads: CSAIGQGLAAFF. The CDR3 DNA reads TGCAGTGCTATTGGACAGGGGCTCGCAGCTTTCTTT.

This clonotype was seen only a few times. This sequence joins TRBV6-2 or TRBV6-3 and TRBJ2-2; either TRBD1 or TRBD2 may supply D (5 bases each). This CDR3 comprises 14 residues. Per germline, CDR1 MNHEY and CDR2 SVGEGT. The ends were cut back, 6 bases at V and 1 base at J, with 9 bases in the middle. The CDR3 nucleotides are TGTGCCAGCAGGGGACCACTGAACACCGGGGAGCTGTTTTTT. Protein product: CASRGPLNTGELFF.

This clonotype was observed at least ten times. The chain employs TRBV11-2 and TRBJ2-2, with no clear D. V lost 4 bases and J 2 bases, leaving 8 bases between the germline ends. Germline assignment: CDR1 SGHAT and CDR2 FQNNGV. The length of the CDR3 is 14 residues. CDR3 nucleotides: TGTGCCAGCAGCTCCCCGACCAACACCGGGGAGCTGTTTTTT. Amino acid sequence: CASSSPTNTGELFF.

This clonotype was picked up a small number of times. This rearrangement joins TRBV20-1 to TRBJ2-2; D unclear. CDR1 is DFQATT, CDR2 SNEGSKA, per germline (reference sequence). The CDR3 consists of 15 residues. Trimming left V 3 bases short and J 4 bases short, with 15 bases between. CDR3 bases: TGCAGTGCTAGGACTTCTGCAGATCGCACCGGGGAGCTGTTTTTT. It specifies CSARTSADRTGELFF.

This clonotype was counted many times. The chain combines TRBV3-1 with TRBJ1-1; D call uncertain. Trimming shortened V by 2 bases and J by 7 bases, and 11 bases separated the two germline ends. CDR3 length: 13 residues. Germline loops: CDR1 LGHDT, CDR2 YNNKEL (reference sequence). CDR3 loop: CASSQRHVNEAFF. In DNA form, the CDR3 reads TGTGCCAGCAGCCAACGACATGTCAATGAAGCTTTCTTT.

This clonotype was counted ten times or more. V gene TRBV9 combines with J gene TRBJ2-3; 8 positions agree with TRBD1. The CDR3 contains 16 residues. Losses at the gene ends were 0 bases for V and 1 base for J; bases not matched to a gene: 4. Germline V CDR1 and CDR2: SGDLS, YYNGEE. This CDR3 reads CASSVGGQGGTDTQYF. CDR3 sequence (DNA): TGTGCCAGCAGCGTAGGTGGACAGGGAGGCACAGATACGCAGTATTTT. Full variable domain (remainder filled in from reference TRBV9 and TRBJ2-3): DSGVTQTPKHLITATGQRVTLRCSPRSGDLSVYWYQQSLDQGLQFLIQYYNGEERAKGNILERFSAQQFPDLHSELNLSSLELGDSALYFCASSVGGQGGTDTQYFGPGTRLTVL.

This clonotype turned up a few times. The rearrangement links TRBV20-1 to TRBJ2-5, with 10 nucleotides matching TRBD2. Trimming at V came to 2 bases and at J to 1 base, leaving 4 bases not matched to a gene. The germline gives CDR1 DFQATT, CDR2 SNEGSKA (reference sequence). The CDR3 contains 15 residues. The CDR3 coding sequence is TGCAGTGCTAGAAGAGCGGGGGGGCCCCAAGAGACCCAGTACTTC. Amino acids: CSARRAGGPQETQYF.

A few counts support this clonotype. The chain joins TRBV12-3 or TRBV12-4 to TRBJ1-1, with D unclear. This CDR3 region has 11 residues. The germline V and J ends were trimmed by 0 bases and 9 bases, with 5 bases remaining between them. In DNA, the CDR3 is TGTGCCAGCAGTTTAGCGCGGAAAGCTTTCTTT. It is translated as CASSLARKAFF.

This clonotype occurred a few times. The CDR3 protein is CAISERQGTEAFF. CDR3 nucleotide sequence: TGTGCCATCAGTGAGCGACAGGGGACTGAAGCTTTCTTT. The chain links TRBV10-3 to TRBJ1-1; TRBD1 agrees at 8 bases. V lost 2 bases to trimming and J lost 5 bases; unmatched junction nucleotides: 1. The V gene's germline CDR1 is ENHRY and CDR2 SYGVKD. The CDR3 covers 13 residues.

At least ten counts were recorded for this clonotype. V and J are TRBV20-1 and TRBJ1-2, with 8 bases matching TRBD1. Germline-derived CDR1 and CDR2 are DFQATT and SNEGSKA (reference sequence). Trimming removed 6 bases from V and 8 bases from J; junction bases left unmatched: 11. CDR3 size: 13 residues. In DNA, the CDR3 is TGCAGTGCCCCCGCGACAGGGGTCGGCGGCTACACCTTC. It translates to CSAPATGVGGYTF.

The chain has TRBV7-2 and TRBJ1-1; D perhaps matches TRBD1 (6 bases). Germline CDR1 is SGHTA and CDR2 is FQGNSA. CDR3 length: 14 residues. The V end was cut by 2 bases, the J end by 4 bases, with 11 bases between. CDR3 loop: CASSLRGGGTEAFF. The DNA for the CDR3 is TGTGCCAGCAGCTTACGGGGAGGGGGCACTGAAGCTTTCTTT.

In this sample, this clonotype turned up many times. J is TRBJ2-2 and V is TRBV28, with TRBD1 matching 8 bases. The V segment lost 6 bases and the J segment 4 bases; nucleotides outside the gene matches: 4. From germline, CDR1 is MDHEN and CDR2 SYDVKM. The CDR3 extends over 14 amino acids. Here the CDR3 DNA reads TGTGCCAGCAGAGGACAGGGAAGCACCGGGGAGCTGTTTTTT. The encoded protein is CASRGQGSTGELFF.

This clonotype showed up just a few times. The rearrangement joins TRBV6-4 to TRBJ2-1; tentatively, D is TRBD2 (6 bases). CDR1 is MRHNA and CDR2 is SNTAGT in the germline V gene. Deletions cut 3 bases from V and 1 base from J, with 7 bases between. The CDR3 consists of 14 residues. CDR3 sequence reads: CASSELASYNEQFF. In DNA, the CDR3 is TGTGCCAGCAGTGAACTAGCTTCCTACAATGAGCAGTTCTTC.

The table lists this clonotype with many counts. V and J are TRBV20-1 and TRBJ1-1, with TRBD1 as a possible D gene (6 bases). The V end was cut by 6 bases, the J end by 4 bases, with 15 bases between. The germline V gene has CDR1 DFQATT and CDR2 SNEGSKA (reference sequence). This CDR3 region has 13 residues. CDR3 bases: TGCAGTGCCCTAACAGGCAGGGGCACTGAAGCTTTCTTT. This encodes CSALTGRGTEAFF.

The V and J genes are TRBV29-1 and TRBJ1-5, with D perhaps TRBD1 (5 bases). The germline gives CDR1 SQVTM, CDR2 ANQGSEA. The CDR3 length is 12 residues. The V end was cut by 4 bases, the J end by 6 bases, with 10 bases between. This CDR3 reads CSVGRVGQPQHF. The DNA for the CDR3 is TGCAGCGTTGGCAGGGTGGGTCAGCCCCAGCATTTT.

This clonotype was detected many times. This chain links TRBV29-1 with TRBJ1-2; tentatively, D is TRBD1 (5 bases). The V and J ends lost 7 bases and 5 bases respectively, with 23 bases between them. Germline loops: CDR1 SQVTM, CDR2 ANQGSEA. This CDR3 region has 15 residues. The CDR3 sequence: CSASRDPSKSYGYTF. As DNA, the CDR3 is TGCAGCGCCAGCCGGGACCCATCGAAATCATATGGCTACACCTTC.